Listed below are T cell receptor beta chains from one sample, sequenced in a study of T cell repertoires in cytomegalovirus infection. The antigens of these receptors remain unknown. TCRdb used MiXCR to reprocess the reads, holding one entry per CDR3 protein. Seen here are about 890,000 distinct CDR3 sequences, approximately 31% observed once, and the top ten hold roughly 13%. Sequencing used cultured CD8+ T cells from PBMCs, obtained from culture after CMV antigen stimulation. All receptors derive from a human donor in good health (CMV status not recorded). Some clones in this sample may be carry-over from other donors' samples. Both conserved end residues are part of each CDR3. Fields, in order: J gene, clone size, D gene, V gene, CDR3 protein, CDR3 DNA. A D gene is named only where the DNA matches it firmly. The size entry is marked missing in some rows and otherwise reads once, few, many or a size class.

TRBJ1-2	NA	TRBD1	TRBV6-2/TRBV6-3	CASSYGTGSNGYTF	TGTGCCAGCAGTTACGGGACAGGGTCCAATGGCTACACCTTC
TRBJ2-5	NA	TRBD2	TRBV6-6	CASTGTSGGIEETQYF	TGTGCCAGCACTGGGACTAGCGGGGGGATCGAAGAGACCCAGTACTTC
TRBJ2-7	NA	NA	TRBV20-1	CSATPYNAGRLAYEQYF	TGCAGTGCTACCCCTTATAATGCGGGCCGCCTGGCCTACGAGCAGTACTTC
TRBJ2-5	few	TRBD2	TRBV6-6	CASRIAGGPNSYETQYF	TGTGCCAGCAGGATAGCGGGGGGGCCGAATTCGTACGAGACCCAGTACTTC
TRBJ2-3	NA	NA	TRBV4-2	CASCQDRGGPDAHYF	TGTGCCAGCTGCCAAGATAGGGGGGGCCCAGATGCGCATTATTTT
TRBJ1-2	NA	NA	TRBV27	CASSLSHNVGARLGYTF	TGTGCCAGCAGTTTATCGCACAATGTGGGGGCGAGATTGGGCTACACCTTC
TRBJ2-5	few	TRBD2	TRBV4-3	CASSQGSGGGETQYF	TGCGCCAGCAGCCAGGGAAGCGGGGGGGGAGAGACCCAGTACTTC
TRBJ1-5	few	TRBD1	TRBV6-1	CASSVDRGRYSNQPQHF	TGTGCCAGCAGTGTGGACAGGGGGCGATATAGCAATCAGCCCCAGCATTTT
TRBJ1-1	few	NA	TRBV5-6	CASSYRAAEAFF	TGTGCCAGCAGCTACAGGGCTGCTGAAGCTTTCTTT
TRBJ1-1	NA	NA	TRBV5-5	CASRSRPSEAFF	TGTGCCAGCAGGTCCCGGCCATCTGAAGCTTTCTTT
TRBJ1-2	few	TRBD1	TRBV12-3/TRBV12-4	CASSLTFSGTGGANYGYTF	TGTGCCAGCAGTTTAACATTCTCCGGGACAGGGGGCGCGAACTATGGCTACACCTTC
TRBJ1-5	NA	NA	TRBV24-1	CATSAGGEGNQPQHF	TGTGCCACCAGTGCGGGGGGCGAGGGCAATCAGCCCCAGCATTTT
TRBJ2-1	many	NA	TRBV7-7	CASSFRLGRSSYNEQFF	TGTGCTAGCAGCTTCCGCTTAGGGAGAAGCTCCTACAATGAGCAGTTCTTC
TRBJ1-1	many	NA	TRBV9	CASSVEGNTEAFF	TGTGCCAGCAGTGTGGAGGGAAACACTGAAGCTTTCTTT
TRBJ1-1	NA	NA	TRBV7-9	CASSLGGAPTEAFF	TGCGCCAGCAGCTTGGGGGGGGCTCCCACTGAAGCTTTCTTT
TRBJ2-1	many	NA	TRBV7-9	CASSPGGNEQFF	TGTGCCAGCAGCCCCGGTGGCAATGAGCAGTTCTTC
TRBJ2-3	few	TRBD2	TRBV12-3/TRBV12-4	CASRTTSGADTQYF	TGTGCCAGCAGGACGACTAGCGGGGCAGATACGCAGTATTTT
TRBJ2-2	many	TRBD1	TRBV12-3/TRBV12-4	CASTLGGPNTGELFF	TGTGCCAGCACTTTAGGGGGCCCGAACACCGGGGAGCTGTTTTTT
TRBJ1-2	NA	NA	TRBV7-9	CASRVGGPNYGYTF	TGTGCCAGCAGGGTGGGGGGACCTAACTATGGCTACACCTTC
TRBJ1-4	NA	NA	TRBV4-1	CASSPGGSNEKLFF	TGCGCCAGCAGCCCAGGCGGGTCTAATGAAAAACTGTTTTTT
TRBJ1-1	NA	NA	TRBV5-6	CASSQGPYNTEAFF	TGTGCCAGCAGCCAAGGGCCTTACAACACTGAAGCTTTCTTT
TRBJ1-2	NA	NA	TRBV10-3	CAIQESQGRDGYTF	TGTGCCATCCAAGAGTCGCAGGGCCGAGATGGCTACACCTTC
TRBJ1-2	NA	NA	TRBV6-1	CASTKKRQIYNYGYTF	TGTGCCAGCACCAAAAAGAGGCAGATATATAACTATGGCTACACCTTC
TRBJ2-1	few	TRBD2	TRBV5-4	CASSLAYLAGNEQFF	TGTGCCAGCAGCTTAGCCTATCTAGCGGGGAATGAGCAGTTCTTC
TRBJ1-2	few	NA	TRBV12-3/TRBV12-4	CASSSPSGRGVYTF	TGTGCCAGCAGTTCTCCCTCCGGCAGGGGAGTCTACACCTTC
TRBJ1-1	few	NA	TRBV7-2	CASSLWGTEPFF	TGTGCCAGCAGCTTATGGGGAACCGAACCTTTCTTT
TRBJ1-1	NA	NA	TRBV28	CASSFRARGEAFF	TGTGCCAGCAGTTTTAGGGCGAGGGGTGAAGCTTTCTTT
TRBJ1-5	NA	NA	TRBV23-1	CASSQGLRTPGISNQPQHF	TGCGCCAGCAGTCAGGGGCTTCGGACACCCGGGATTAGCAATCAGCCCCAGCATTTT
TRBJ1-1	many	NA	TRBV7-9	CASTPGVEAFF	TGTGCCAGCACCCCAGGGGTTGAGGCTTTCTTT
TRBJ2-7	NA	TRBD1	TRBV28	CASSPDRAAGYEQYF	TGTGCCAGCAGTCCAGACAGGGCAGCCGGCTACGAGCAGTACTTC
TRBJ2-7	few	NA	TRBV27	CASQEELSPTYEQYF	TGTGCCAGTCAGGAGGAGCTCTCCCCAACCTACGAGCAGTACTTC
TRBJ1-1	NA	NA	TRBV20-1	CSAQRSRDTEAFF	TGCAGTGCTCAGAGGTCCAGGGACACTGAAGCTTTCTTT
TRBJ2-1	once	NA	TRBV5-6	CASSGYRGRGYDNEQFF	TGTGCCAGCAGCGGCTATAGGGGGAGAGGGTACGACAATGAGCAGTTCTTC
TRBJ2-3	NA	TRBD2	TRBV28	CASSLGGVSPDTQYF	TGTGCCAGCAGTTTAGGGGGGGTCAGTCCAGATACGCAGTATTTT
TRBJ2-5	NA	TRBD2	TRBV10-3	CAISQAGAHQETQYF	TGTGCCATCAGCCAAGCGGGGGCCCACCAAGAGACCCAGTACTTC
TRBJ2-1	NA	NA	TRBV5-6	CASSPKSQYSYNEQFF	TGTGCCAGCAGCCCTAAATCCCAGTACTCCTACAATGAGCAGTTCTTC
TRBJ2-1	NA	NA	TRBV14	CVSSQGTNFSSYNEQFF	TGTGTCAGCAGCCAGGGGACAAACTTCAGCTCCTACAATGAGCAGTTCTTC
TRBJ1-2	NA	NA	TRBV6-5	CASSYNGPGADYGYTF	TGTGCCAGCAGTTACAACGGGCCGGGGGCGGACTATGGCTACACCTTC
TRBJ1-3	many	NA	TRBV7-8	CASSPDKSSGNTIYF	TGTGCCAGCAGCCCCGACAAGAGCTCTGGAAACACCATATATTTT
TRBJ1-4	few	TRBD1	TRBV2	CASSERTGPGRNEKLFF	TGTGCCAGCAGTGAAAGGACAGGGCCCGGTCGTAATGAAAAACTGTTTTTT
TRBJ1-1	few	NA	TRBV29-1	CSVDALMGGRLNTEAFF	TGCAGCGTTGATGCTTTGATGGGGGGCAGGCTGAACACTGAAGCTTTCTTT
TRBJ1-6	few	NA	TRBV2	CASSYRAGNSPLHF	TGTGCCAGCAGTTACAGGGCTGGTAATTCACCCCTCCACTTT
TRBJ2-7	NA	NA	TRBV20-1	CSASAGLYEQYF	TGCAGTGCTAGCGCAGGGTTATACGAGCAGTACTTC
TRBJ1-1	NA	NA	TRBV7-8	CASSLSRGYTEAFF	TGTGCCAGCAGCTTAAGTAGGGGCTACACTGAAGCTTTCTTT
TRBJ1-5	few	TRBD1	TRBV27	CASSVDRGNQPQHF	TGTGCCAGCAGTGTGGACAGGGGGAATCAGCCCCAGCATTTT
TRBJ2-1	NA	TRBD2	TRBV7-8	CASSHPTSGGATEQFF	TGTGCCAGCAGCCACCCGACTAGCGGGGGGGCCACTGAGCAGTTCTTC
TRBJ2-2	NA	NA	TRBV7-9	CASMGAGELFF	TGTGCCTCCATGGGAGCCGGGGAGCTGTTTTTT
TRBJ2-1	many	TRBD1	TRBV12-3/TRBV12-4	CASSLTGSFNEQFF	TGTGCCAGCAGTTTGACAGGGTCCTTTAATGAGCAGTTCTTC
TRBJ2-3	many	TRBD2	TRBV7-9	CASSSRLAGEPRGTQYF	TGTGCCAGCAGCTCGCGACTAGCGGGGGAGCCCAGAGGTACGCAGTATTTT
TRBJ2-5	NA	NA	TRBV3-1	CASSLTDRQETQYF	TGTGCCAGCAGCCTAACGGACAGACAAGAGACCCAGTACTTC
TRBJ1-5	NA	NA	TRBV6-2/TRBV6-3	CASRTGPPPNQPQHF	TGTGCCAGCAGAACGGGACCGCCGCCCAATCAGCCCCAGCATTTT
TRBJ2-2	NA	NA	TRBV28	CASSFFQNTGELFF	TGTGCCAGCAGTTTCTTTCAGAACACCGGGGAGCTGTTTTTT
TRBJ2-5	many	NA	TRBV7-6	CASSLGQDGLGQTQYF	TGTGCCAGCAGCTTGGGGCAGGATGGACTCGGGCAGACCCAGTACTTC
TRBJ1-2	NA	TRBD1	TRBV14	CASSRTGTGSNYGYTF	TGTGCCAGCAGCCGGACCGGGACAGGGAGTAACTATGGCTACACCTTC
TRBJ2-1	NA	TRBD2	TRBV5-1	CASSFKRGGQNEQFF	TGCGCCAGCAGCTTTAAGCGGGGGGGCCAGAATGAGCAGTTCTTC
TRBJ1-2	few	NA	TRBV7-6	CASSQGTLTYF	TGTGCCAGCAGCCAGGGGACACTAACATACTTC
TRBJ2-2	few	NA	TRBV6-1	CASSEDPRAWELFF	TGTGCCAGCAGTGAAGACCCCCGGGCGTGGGAGCTGTTTTTT
TRBJ1-2	NA	TRBD1	TRBV7-9	CASSYPDRDWYDYTF	TGTGCCAGCAGCTACCCGGACAGGGATTGGTATGACTACACCTTC
TRBJ1-1	few	NA	TRBV27	CASSSQGGETEAFF	TGTGCCAGCAGTTCACAGGGAGGGGAGACTGAAGCTTTCTTT
TRBJ2-3	NA	NA	TRBV29-1	CSVGQLGDTQYF	TGCAGCGTCGGACAGCTAGGAGATACGCAGTATTTT